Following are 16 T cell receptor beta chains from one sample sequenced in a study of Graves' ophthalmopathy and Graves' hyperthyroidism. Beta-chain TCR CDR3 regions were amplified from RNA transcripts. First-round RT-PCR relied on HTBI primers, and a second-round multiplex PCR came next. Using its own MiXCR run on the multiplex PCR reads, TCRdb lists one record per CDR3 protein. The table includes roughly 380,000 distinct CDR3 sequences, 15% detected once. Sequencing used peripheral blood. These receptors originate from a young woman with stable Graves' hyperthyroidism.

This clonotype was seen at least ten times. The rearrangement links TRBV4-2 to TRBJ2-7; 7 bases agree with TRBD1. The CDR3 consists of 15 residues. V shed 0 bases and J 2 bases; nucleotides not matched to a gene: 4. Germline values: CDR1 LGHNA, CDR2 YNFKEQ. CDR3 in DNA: TGTGCCAGCAGCCAAGATTGGGACAGAGCCTACGAGCAGTACTTC. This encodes CASSQDWDRAYEQYF.

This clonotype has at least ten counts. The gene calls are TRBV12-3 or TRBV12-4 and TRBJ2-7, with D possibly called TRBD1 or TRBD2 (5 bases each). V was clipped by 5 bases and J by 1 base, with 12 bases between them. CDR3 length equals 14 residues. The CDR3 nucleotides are TGTGCCAGCAGTCCTCTGAGGGGTTCCTACGAGCAGTACTTC. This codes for CASSPLRGSYEQYF.

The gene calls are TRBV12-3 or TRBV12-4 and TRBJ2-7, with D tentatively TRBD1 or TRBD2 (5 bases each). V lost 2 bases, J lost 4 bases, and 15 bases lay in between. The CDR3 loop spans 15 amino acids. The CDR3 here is CASSLHRGLNYEQYF. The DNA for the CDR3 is TGTGCCAGCAGTTTACACCGGGGCCTCAATTACGAGCAGTACTTC.

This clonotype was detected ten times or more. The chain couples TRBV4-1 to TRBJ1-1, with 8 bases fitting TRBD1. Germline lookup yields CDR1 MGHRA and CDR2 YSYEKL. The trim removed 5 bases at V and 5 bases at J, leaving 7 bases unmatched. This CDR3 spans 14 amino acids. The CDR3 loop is CASSKQGQGTEAFF. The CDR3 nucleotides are TGCGCCAGCAGCAAGCAAGGACAGGGAACTGAAGCTTTCTTT.

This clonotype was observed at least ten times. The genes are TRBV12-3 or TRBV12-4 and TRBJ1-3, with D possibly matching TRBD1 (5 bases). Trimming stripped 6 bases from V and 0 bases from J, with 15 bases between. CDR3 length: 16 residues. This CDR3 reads CASRPDMGLSGNTIYF. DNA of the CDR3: TGTGCCAGCAGACCAGACATGGGACTCTCTGGAAACACCATATATTTT.

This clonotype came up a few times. The CDR3 nucleotides are TGTGCCAGCAGCGGGGGACAGGGGGTCCAAGAGACCCAGTACTTC. It codes for CASSGGQGVQETQYF. The chain joins TRBV11-2 to TRBJ2-5, with TRBD1 matching 11 bases. Germline values: CDR1 SGHAT, CDR2 FQNNGV. This CDR3 has 15 residues. J lost 1 base, V lost 5 bases, and 3 bases had no gene match.

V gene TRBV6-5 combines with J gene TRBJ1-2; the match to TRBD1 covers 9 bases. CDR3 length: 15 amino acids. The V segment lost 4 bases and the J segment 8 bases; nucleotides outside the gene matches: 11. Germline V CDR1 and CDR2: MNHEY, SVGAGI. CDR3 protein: CASSFLPTGGVGYTF. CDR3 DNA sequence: TGTGCCAGCAGTTTTCTCCCTACAGGGGGCGTCGGCTACACCTTC.

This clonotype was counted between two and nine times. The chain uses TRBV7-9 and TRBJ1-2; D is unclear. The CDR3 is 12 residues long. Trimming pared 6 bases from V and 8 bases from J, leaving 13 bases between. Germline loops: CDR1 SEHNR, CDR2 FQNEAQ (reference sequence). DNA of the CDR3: TGTGCCAGCAGTTTCCCCCCGAGGGGCTACACCTTC. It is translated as CASSFPPRGYTF.

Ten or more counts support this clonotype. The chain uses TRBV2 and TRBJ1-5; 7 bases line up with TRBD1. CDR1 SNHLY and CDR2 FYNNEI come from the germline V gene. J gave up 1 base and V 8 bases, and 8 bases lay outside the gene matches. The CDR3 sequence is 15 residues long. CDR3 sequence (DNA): TGTGCCAGCGCGGGGAGGGGGCGAAGCAATCAGCCCCAGCATTTT. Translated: CASAGRGRSNQPQHF.

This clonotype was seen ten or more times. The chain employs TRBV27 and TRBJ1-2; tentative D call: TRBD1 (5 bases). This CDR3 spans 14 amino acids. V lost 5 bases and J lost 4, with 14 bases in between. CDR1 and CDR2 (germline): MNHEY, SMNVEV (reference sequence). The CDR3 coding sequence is TGTGCCAGCAGTGGGTTAGCAGGGACCTATGGCTACACCTTC. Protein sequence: CASSGLAGTYGYTF.

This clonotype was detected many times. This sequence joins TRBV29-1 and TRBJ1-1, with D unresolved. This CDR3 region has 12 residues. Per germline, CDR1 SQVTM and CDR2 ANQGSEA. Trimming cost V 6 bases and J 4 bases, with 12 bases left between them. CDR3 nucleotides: TGCAGCGTGGCCGCCGAGGGCACTGAAGCTTTCTTT. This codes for CSVAAEGTEAFF.

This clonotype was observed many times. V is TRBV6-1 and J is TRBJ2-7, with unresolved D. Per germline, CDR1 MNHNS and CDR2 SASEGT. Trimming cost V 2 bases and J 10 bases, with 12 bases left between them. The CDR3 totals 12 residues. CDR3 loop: CASSEQFQHQYF. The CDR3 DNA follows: TGTGCCAGCAGTGAACAGTTCCAGCATCAGTACTTC.

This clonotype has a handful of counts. The CDR3 region is CAISVTGSDQPQHF. Written as DNA, the CDR3 is TGTGCCATCAGTGTAACCGGCTCGGATCAGCCCCAGCATTTT. The V and J genes are TRBV10-3 and TRBJ1-5, with no clear D. CDR1 and CDR2 (germline): ENHRY, SYGVKD. The V and J ends lost 4 bases and 5 bases respectively, with 12 bases between them. The CDR3 has 14 amino acids.

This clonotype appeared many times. The CDR3 spells CASSEQGPLTAFF. In DNA, the CDR3 is TGTGCCAGCAGTGAACAGGGACCCCTGACCGCTTTCTTT. The chain uses TRBV6-1 and TRBJ1-1; D might be TRBD1 (5 bases). The ends were cut back, 2 bases at V and 11 bases at J, with 15 bases in the middle. Germline loops: CDR1 MNHNS, CDR2 SASEGT. CDR3 length: 13 residues.

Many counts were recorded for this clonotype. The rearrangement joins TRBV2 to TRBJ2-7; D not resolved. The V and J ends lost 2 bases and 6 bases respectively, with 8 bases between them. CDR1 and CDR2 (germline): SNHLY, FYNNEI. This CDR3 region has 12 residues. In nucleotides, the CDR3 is TGTGCCAGCAGTGAAAAACGATTCGAGCAGTACTTC. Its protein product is CASSEKRFEQYF.

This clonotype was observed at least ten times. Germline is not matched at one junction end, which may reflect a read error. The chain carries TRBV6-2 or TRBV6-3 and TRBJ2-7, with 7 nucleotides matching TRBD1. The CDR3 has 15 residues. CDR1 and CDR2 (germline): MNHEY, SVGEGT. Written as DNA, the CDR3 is TGTGCCAACAGTTACGTTTCGGGGACAGCCTACGAGCAGTACTTC. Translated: CANSYVSGTAYEQYF.